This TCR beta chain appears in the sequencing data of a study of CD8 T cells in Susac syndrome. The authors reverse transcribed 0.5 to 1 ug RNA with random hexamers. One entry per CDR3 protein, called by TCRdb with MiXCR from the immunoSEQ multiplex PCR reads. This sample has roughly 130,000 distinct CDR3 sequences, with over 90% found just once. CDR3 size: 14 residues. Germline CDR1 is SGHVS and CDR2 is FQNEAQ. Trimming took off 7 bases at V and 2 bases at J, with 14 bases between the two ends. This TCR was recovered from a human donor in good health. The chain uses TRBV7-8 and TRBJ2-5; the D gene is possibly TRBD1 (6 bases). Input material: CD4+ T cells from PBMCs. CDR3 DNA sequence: TGTGCCAGCATCCGGGACACCTTACAAGAGACCCAGTACTTC. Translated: CASIRDTLQETQYF. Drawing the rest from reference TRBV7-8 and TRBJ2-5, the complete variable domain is GAGVSQSPRYKVAKRGQDVALRCDPISGHVSLFWYQQALGQGPEFLTYFQNEAQLDKSGLPSDRFFAERPEGSVSTLKIQRTQQEDSAVYLCASIRDTLQETQYFGPGTRLLVL.